This TCR beta chain was sequenced for a study of T cell responses to AZD1222 COVID-19 vaccine. V was clipped by 4 bases and J by 1 base, with 14 bases between them. The CDR3 length is 15 residues. Germline V gives CDR1 SGHNT, CDR2 YYREEE (reference sequence). Libraries were prepared by immunoSEQ multiplex PCR; TCRdb keeps only in-frame clonotypes and omits some of them. The table lists 100,000 to 130,000 clones, 80% to 95% of them singletons. The rearrangement links TRBV5-4 to TRBJ1-1; a weak D match, TRBD1 (5 bases). Specimen: peripheral blood, collected 28 days after the second AZD1222 dose. This TCR was sampled from an adult who received the AZD1222 COVID-19 vaccine. The CDR3 sequence is CASSLNWGGNTEAFF. The DNA for the CDR3 is TGTGCCAGCAGCCTGAACTGGGGGGGGAACACTGAAGCTTTCTTT.